What follows are 17 T cell receptor beta chains derived from one specimen sequenced in a study of T-cell reconstitution after alpha-beta-depleted transplantation in children (dated by TCRdb to the mid-2010s). Interpreted using the paper, the treatment or condition label stands for: allogeneic hematopoietic cell transplantation with graft depleted of TCRalphabeta T cells and CD19 B cells. Library creation used PCR. Data came from an Illumina HiSeq 2500. Molecular barcoding was employed in the preparation of TCR libraries, with unique molecular identifiers being used to normalize TCRbeta repertoire quantification. Through fastp at Q25 and MiXCR, TCRdb rebuilt clones from the public reads, retaining in-frame beta chains. A single entry per CDR3 protein holds the most common genes and DNA from its merged rows. Here the sample has fewer than 1 million distinct CDR3 sequences; 16% occur a single time. Together, the top ten hold around 4.5% of the sample.

The specimen comprised PBMCs, mostly from graft donor cells, sampled 360 days after TCRalphabeta/CD19-depleted stem cell transplant. The source of these receptors is a male patient aged 5 to 17 who had a stem cell transplant for acute lymphoblastic leukemia, so the T cells may come from the graft donor.

In its sample, this clonotype was seen many times. This sequence joins TRBV5-1 and TRBJ2-7; D remains unclear. Germline lookup yields CDR1 SGHRS and CDR2 YFSETQ. The germline V and J ends were trimmed by 0 bases and 2 bases, with 9 bases remaining between them. This CDR3 region has 14 residues. The CDR3, as DNA: TGCGCCAGCAGCTTGGAACTAATGACCTACGAGCAGTACTTC. Translation gives CASSLELMTYEQYF.

V usage is TRBV30 and J usage is TRBJ2-7; 7 nucleotides line up with TRBD1. The ends lost 3 bases at V and 3 bases at J; junction bases unmatched: 2. Per the germline V gene, CDR1 is GTSNPN and CDR2 is SVGIG (reference sequence). The CDR3 totals 12 residues. CDR3 nucleotides: TGTGCCTGGAGCAGGGGGAACTACGAGCAGTACTTC. Its protein product is CAWSRGNYEQYF.

The chain uses TRBV4-1 and TRBJ2-1; 7 bases line up with TRBD2. V lost 1 base and J lost 8; bases outside the gene matches: 11. Looked up from germline, CDR1 is MGHRA and CDR2 is YSYEKL. The CDR3 spans 16 residues. The CDR3 DNA follows: TGCGCCAGCAGCCAAGTATCGGCGGGAGTCAGACATGAGCAGTTCTTC. This gives the protein CASSQVSAGVRHEQFF.

In this sample, this clonotype turned up a few times. The chain carries TRBV2 and TRBJ2-1, with 9 nucleotides matching TRBD2. Germline trimming cut 4 bases from V and 4 bases from J; bases unmatched to any gene: 2. Germline V gives CDR1 SNHLY, CDR2 FYNNEI. The CDR3 loop spans 14 amino acids. The CDR3: CASSGTSVYNEQFF. The CDR3 DNA sequence: TGTGCCAGCAGTGGGACTAGCGTATACAATGAGCAGTTCTTC.

This clonotype was seen only a few times. The chain is built from TRBV11-1 and TRBJ2-5; the D is unclear. The CDR3 runs 18 residues. The germline V gene has CDR1 SGHAT and CDR2 FQDESV (reference sequence). Trimming took off 4 bases at V and 5 bases at J, with 26 bases between the two ends. The CDR3 loop is CASSYPTAAVGLWETQYF. The CDR3 nucleotides are TGTGCCAGCAGCTATCCAACTGCGGCAGTAGGTCTGTGGGAGACCCAGTACTTC.

This clonotype was seen at least ten times. The chain links TRBV12-3 or TRBV12-4 to TRBJ1-5; D ambiguous. The V gene lost 2 bases and the J gene lost 0 bases, with 11 bases spanning the gap. The CDR3 contains 16 residues. CDR3: CASSLSGDNSNQPQHF. As DNA, the CDR3 is TGTGCCAGCAGTTTATCAGGTGACAATAGCAATCAGCCCCAGCATTTT.

The V gene is TRBV12-3 or TRBV12-4, the J gene TRBJ2-2, with a weak D call TRBD1 (6 bases). The CDR3 has 19 amino acids. The germline V and J ends were trimmed by 0 bases and 4 bases, with 21 bases remaining between them. CDR3 amino acids: CASSLAYRTSLQGTGELFF. The CDR3 DNA sequence: TGTGCCAGCAGTTTAGCGTACAGGACCAGCTTACAGGGCACCGGGGAGCTGTTTTTT.

The CDR3 protein is CASSAAMIGEKLFF. The CDR3 DNA follows: TGTGCCAGCAGCGCCGCGATGATCGGGGAAAAACTGTTTTTT. The chain is built from TRBV9 and TRBJ1-4; D not certain. Per germline, CDR1 SGDLS and CDR2 YYNGEE. Trimming pared 3 bases from V and 8 bases from J, leaving 14 bases between. There are 14 residues in the CDR3.

This chain links TRBV25-1 with TRBJ2-1, with a tentative D call TRBD2 (6 bases). The germline gives CDR1 MGHDK, CDR2 SYGVNS. V was clipped by 4 bases and J by 4 bases, with 17 bases between them. The CDR3 spans 16 residues. The DNA for the CDR3 is TGTGCCAGCAGTGGAGCAGTGGGAGGAGGGTACAATGAGCAGTTCTTC. The encoded protein is CASSGAVGGGYNEQFF. Complete variable domain (other parts from reference TRBV25-1 and TRBJ2-1): EADIYQTPRYLVIGTGKKITLECSQTMGHDKMYWYQQDPGMELHLIHYSYGVNSTEKGDLSSESTVSRIRTEHFPLTLESARPSHTSQYLCASSGAVGGGYNEQFFGPGTRLTVL.

The V and J genes are TRBV20-1 and TRBJ1-3; TRBD1 aligns across 9 bases. This CDR3 is built from 16 residues. From germline, CDR1 is DFQATT and CDR2 SNEGSKA (reference sequence). V gave up 3 bases and J gave up 0 bases; unmatched junction bases: 6. The CDR3 protein is CSASRGQGSSGNTIYF. The DNA of the CDR3 is TGCAGTGCTAGTAGGGGACAGGGCTCCTCTGGAAACACCATATATTTT.

In its sample, this clonotype was seen many times. The rearrangement links TRBV29-1 to TRBJ2-4; 7 bases are shared with TRBD2. Losses at the gene ends were 4 bases for V and 0 bases for J; bases not matched to a gene: 15. Germline-derived CDR1 and CDR2 are SQVTM and ANQGSEA. The CDR3 has 18 amino acids. CDR3: CSVGERASGLLAKNIQYF. CDR3 nucleotide sequence: TGCAGCGTTGGGGAGCGGGCTAGCGGACTTCTAGCCAAAAACATTCAGTACTTC.

This clonotype was detected only a few times. The chain carries TRBV12-3 or TRBV12-4 and TRBJ2-1; 10 bases are a match to TRBD2. The CDR3 is 15 amino acids. The trim removed 3 bases at V and 6 bases at J, leaving 5 bases unmatched. CDR3 residues: CASSFLAGESNEQFF. The DNA for the CDR3 is TGTGCCAGCAGTTTCCTAGCGGGAGAGTCCAATGAGCAGTTCTTC.

This chain links TRBV20-1 with TRBJ2-1, with 8 nucleotides matching TRBD2. The CDR3 is made up of 17 amino acids. V dropped 0 bases and J dropped 1; count of bases not matched to a gene: 8. Germline V lookup: CDR1 DFQATT, CDR2 SNEGSKA (reference sequence). The CDR3 is CSARDWSGRWSYNEQFF. CDR3 sequence (DNA): TGCAGTGCTAGAGATTGGAGCGGGAGATGGTCCTACAATGAGCAGTTCTTC.

The J gene is TRBJ2-3, the V gene TRBV20-1; no clear D. This CDR3 has 14 amino acids. Between the trimmed V and J ends, which lost 6 bases and 0 bases, there was a span of 13 bases. Germline V gene lookup returns CDR1 DFQATT and CDR2 SNEGSKA (reference sequence). CDR3 amino acids: CSAPQRTSTDTQYF. As DNA, the CDR3 is TGCAGTGCCCCCCAACGAACTAGCACAGATACGCAGTATTTT.

The chain has TRBV7-9 and TRBJ1-2; D call uncertain. The V and J ends lost 5 bases and 4 bases respectively, with 14 bases between them. This CDR3 is 14 amino acids long. Germline V gene sequence: CDR1 SEHNR, CDR2 FQNEAQ (reference sequence). In nucleotides, the CDR3 is TGTGCCAGCAGCCCAATCCCCCGTGGCTATGGCTACACCTTC. Translated, it gives CASSPIPRGYGYTF.

V gene TRBV18 combines with J gene TRBJ1-1; TRBD1 matches at 7 bases. Germline-derived CDR1 and CDR2 are KGHSH and LQKENI. The V gene end was trimmed by 3 bases and the J gene end by 1 base; junction bases not matched to a gene: 5. CDR3 length: 15 residues. The CDR3 sequence: CASSPHRGENTEAFF. The CDR3 region has the DNA TGTGCCAGCTCACCCCACAGGGGAGAGAACACTGAAGCTTTCTTT.

This chain uses TRBV9 with TRBJ2-1; 9 positions agree with TRBD2. Germline V gene sequence: CDR1 SGDLS, CDR2 YYNGEE. The CDR3 contains 17 residues. The V and J ends lost 3 bases and 4 bases, in that order; junction bases with no gene match: 11. The CDR3 here is CASSAPPSGVGYNEQFF. The CDR3 region has the DNA TGTGCCAGCAGCGCCCCCCCTAGCGGGGTGGGATACAATGAGCAGTTCTTC.